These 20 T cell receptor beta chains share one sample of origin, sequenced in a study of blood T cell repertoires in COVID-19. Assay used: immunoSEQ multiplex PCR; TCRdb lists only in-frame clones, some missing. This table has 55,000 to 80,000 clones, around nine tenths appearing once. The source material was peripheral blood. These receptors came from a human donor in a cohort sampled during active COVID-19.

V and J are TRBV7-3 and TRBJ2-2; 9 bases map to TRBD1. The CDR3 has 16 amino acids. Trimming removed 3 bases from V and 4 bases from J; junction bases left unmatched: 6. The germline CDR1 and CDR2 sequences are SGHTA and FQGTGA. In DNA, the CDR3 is TGTGCCAGCAGCTTGGTTGGGACAGGGCGCACCGGGGAGCTGTTTTTT. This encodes CASSLVGTGRTGELFF.

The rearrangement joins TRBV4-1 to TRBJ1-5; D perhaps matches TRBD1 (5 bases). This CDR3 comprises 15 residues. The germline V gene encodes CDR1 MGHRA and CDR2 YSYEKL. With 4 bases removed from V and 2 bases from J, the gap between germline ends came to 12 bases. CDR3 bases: TGCGCCAGCAGCCCTACTCAAGGGGGCAATCAGCCCCAGCATTTT. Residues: CASSPTQGGNQPQHF.

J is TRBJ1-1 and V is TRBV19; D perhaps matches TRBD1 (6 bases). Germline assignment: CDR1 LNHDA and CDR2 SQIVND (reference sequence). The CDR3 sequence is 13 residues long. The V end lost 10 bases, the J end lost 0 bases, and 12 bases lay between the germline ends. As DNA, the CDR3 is TGTGCCACAGGGACATACCTGAACACTGAAGCTTTCTTT. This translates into CATGTYLNTEAFF.

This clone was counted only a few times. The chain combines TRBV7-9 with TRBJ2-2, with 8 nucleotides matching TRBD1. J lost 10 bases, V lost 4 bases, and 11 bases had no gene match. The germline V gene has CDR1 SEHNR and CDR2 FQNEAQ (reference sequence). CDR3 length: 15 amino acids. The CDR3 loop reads CASSYRTGLRLELFF. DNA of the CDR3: TGTGCCAGCAGCTACCGGACAGGGCTGCGGTTGGAGCTGTTTTTT.

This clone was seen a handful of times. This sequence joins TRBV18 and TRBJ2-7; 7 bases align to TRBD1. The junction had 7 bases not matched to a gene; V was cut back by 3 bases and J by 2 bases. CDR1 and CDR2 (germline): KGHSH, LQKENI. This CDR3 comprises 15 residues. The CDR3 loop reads CASSPPGQLTYEQYF. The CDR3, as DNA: TGTGCCAGCTCACCTCCGGGACAGTTAACCTACGAGCAGTACTTC.

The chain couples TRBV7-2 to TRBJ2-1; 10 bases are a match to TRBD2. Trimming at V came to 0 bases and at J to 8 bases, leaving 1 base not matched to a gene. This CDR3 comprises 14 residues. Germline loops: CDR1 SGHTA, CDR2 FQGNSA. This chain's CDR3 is CASSLALAGDEQFF. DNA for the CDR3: TGTGCCAGCAGCTTAGCGCTAGCGGGGGATGAGCAGTTCTTC.

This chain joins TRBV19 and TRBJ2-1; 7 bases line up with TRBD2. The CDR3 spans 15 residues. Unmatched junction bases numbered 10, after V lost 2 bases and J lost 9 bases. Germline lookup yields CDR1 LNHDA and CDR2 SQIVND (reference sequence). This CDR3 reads CASSILGGGNSEQFF. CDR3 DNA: TGTGCCAGTAGTATACTGGGCGGGGGTAACAGTGAGCAGTTCTTC.

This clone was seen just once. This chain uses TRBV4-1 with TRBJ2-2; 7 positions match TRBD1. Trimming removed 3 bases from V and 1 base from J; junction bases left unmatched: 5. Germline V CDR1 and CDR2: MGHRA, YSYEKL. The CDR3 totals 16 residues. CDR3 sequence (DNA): TGCGCCAGCAGCCACCCAGGGGGAAGGAACACCGGGGAGCTGTTTTTT. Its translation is CASSHPGGRNTGELFF.

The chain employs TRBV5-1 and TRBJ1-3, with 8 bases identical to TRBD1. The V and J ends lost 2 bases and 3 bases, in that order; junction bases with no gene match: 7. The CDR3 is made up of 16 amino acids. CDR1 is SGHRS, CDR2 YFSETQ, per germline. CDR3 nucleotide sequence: TGCGCCAGCAGCTTAGGATCAGGGGGCATTGGAAACACCATATATTTT. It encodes CASSLGSGGIGNTIYF.

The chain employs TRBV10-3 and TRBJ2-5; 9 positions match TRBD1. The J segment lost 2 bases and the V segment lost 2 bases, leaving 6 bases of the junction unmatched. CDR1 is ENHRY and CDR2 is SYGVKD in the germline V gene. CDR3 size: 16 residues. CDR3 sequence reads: CAISEGMGTGQETQYF. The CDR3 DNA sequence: TGTGCCATCAGTGAGGGAATGGGGACAGGGCAAGAGACCCAGTACTTC.

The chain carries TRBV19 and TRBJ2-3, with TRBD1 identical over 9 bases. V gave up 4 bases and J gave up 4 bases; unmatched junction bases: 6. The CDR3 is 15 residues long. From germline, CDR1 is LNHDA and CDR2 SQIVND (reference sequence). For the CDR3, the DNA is TGTGCCAGTAGTACCGGGACAGGGATTTCAGATACGCAGTATTTT. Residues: CASSTGTGISDTQYF.

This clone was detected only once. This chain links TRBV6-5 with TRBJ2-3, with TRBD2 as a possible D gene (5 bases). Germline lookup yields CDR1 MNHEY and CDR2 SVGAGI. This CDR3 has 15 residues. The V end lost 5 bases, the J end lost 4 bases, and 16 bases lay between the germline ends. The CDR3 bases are TGTGCCAGCAGTCTCCGGGGTAGTATCGCAGATACGCAGTATTTT. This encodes CASSLRGSIADTQYF.

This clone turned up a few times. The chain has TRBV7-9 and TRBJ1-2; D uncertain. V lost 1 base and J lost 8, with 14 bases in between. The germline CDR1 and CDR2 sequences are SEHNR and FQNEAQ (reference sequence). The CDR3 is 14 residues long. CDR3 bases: TGTGCCAGCAGCTTAGGTTTCAGTAACCAAGGCTACACCTTC. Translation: CASSLGFSNQGYTF.

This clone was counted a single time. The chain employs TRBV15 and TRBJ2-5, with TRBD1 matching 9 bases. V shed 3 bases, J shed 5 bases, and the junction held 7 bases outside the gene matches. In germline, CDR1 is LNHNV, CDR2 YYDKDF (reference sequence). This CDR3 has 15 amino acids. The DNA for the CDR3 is TGTGCCACCAGCAGCCGGCGGACAGGGGAGGAGACCCAGTACTTC. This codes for CATSSRRTGEETQYF.

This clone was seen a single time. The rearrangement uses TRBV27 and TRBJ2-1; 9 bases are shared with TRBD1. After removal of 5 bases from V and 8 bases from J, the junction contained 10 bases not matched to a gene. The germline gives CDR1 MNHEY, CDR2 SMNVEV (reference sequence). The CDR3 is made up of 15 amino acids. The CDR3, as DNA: TGTGCCAGCAGTCAGCCGGGACAGGGTGTCCATGAGCAGTTCTTC. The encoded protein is CASSQPGQGVHEQFF.

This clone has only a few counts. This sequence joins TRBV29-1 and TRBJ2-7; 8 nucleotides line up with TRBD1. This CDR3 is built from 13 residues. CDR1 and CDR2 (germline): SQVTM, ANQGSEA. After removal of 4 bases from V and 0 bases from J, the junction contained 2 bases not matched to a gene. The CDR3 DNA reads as TGCAGCGTTGGGACAGGGAACTCCTACGAGCAGTACTTC. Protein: CSVGTGNSYEQYF.

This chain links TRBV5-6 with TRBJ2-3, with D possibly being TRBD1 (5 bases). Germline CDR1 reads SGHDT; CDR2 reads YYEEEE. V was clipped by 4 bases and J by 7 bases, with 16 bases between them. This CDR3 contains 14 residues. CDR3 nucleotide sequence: TGTGCCAGCAGCAAAGGGGAAGTTGGGAATACGCAGTATTTT. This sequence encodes CASSKGEVGNTQYF.

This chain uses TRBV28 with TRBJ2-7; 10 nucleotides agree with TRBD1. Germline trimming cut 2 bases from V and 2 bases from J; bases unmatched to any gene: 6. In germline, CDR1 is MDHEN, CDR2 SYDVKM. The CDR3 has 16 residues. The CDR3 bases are TGTGCCAGCAGTTTAGCATCGGGACAGGGGCCCTACGAGCAGTACTTC. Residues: CASSLASGQGPYEQYF.

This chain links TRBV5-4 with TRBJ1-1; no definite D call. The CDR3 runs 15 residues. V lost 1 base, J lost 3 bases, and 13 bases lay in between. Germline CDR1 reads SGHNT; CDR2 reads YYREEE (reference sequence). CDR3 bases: TGTGCCAGCAGCTTGTCCGCGGGGAGGGACACTGAAGCTTTCTTT. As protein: CASSLSAGRDTEAFF.

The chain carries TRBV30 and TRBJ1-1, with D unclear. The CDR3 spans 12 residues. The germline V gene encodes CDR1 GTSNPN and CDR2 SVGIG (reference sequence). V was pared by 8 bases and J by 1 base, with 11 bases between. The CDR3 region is CAQNPGNTEAFF. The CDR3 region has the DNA TGTGCCCAAAACCCGGGGAACACTGAAGCTTTCTTT.